A single T cell receptor beta chain is shown here with its context. Trimming stripped 6 bases from V and 2 bases from J, with 7 bases between. This CDR3 has 12 residues. Germline CDR1 is MNHEY and CDR2 is SVGEGT. Time point described: patch test 3, about 24 weeks after DPC sensitization. Treatment indicated: therapeutic diphenylcyclopropenone sensitization with weekly scalp DPC. MiXCR, run by TCRdb on the RACE reads, gives a single entry per CDR3 protein. The top ten hold around 2.3% of the sample, which has over 150,000 distinct CDR3 sequences, 28% seen once. The sample originates from a study of human T cells and chemical hapten exposure.

V is TRBV6-2 or TRBV6-3 and J is TRBJ1-2; D gene ambiguous. The receptor's source is a woman younger than 35 with alopecia areata. Some clones in this sample may be carry-over from other donors' samples. This sample comprised whole blood, obtained in connection with sensitization to the hapten diphenylcyclopropenone (DPC). In DNA form, the CDR3 reads TGTGCCAGCAGGGGTCAGAACTATGGCTACACCTTC. Its translation: CASRGQNYGYTF.